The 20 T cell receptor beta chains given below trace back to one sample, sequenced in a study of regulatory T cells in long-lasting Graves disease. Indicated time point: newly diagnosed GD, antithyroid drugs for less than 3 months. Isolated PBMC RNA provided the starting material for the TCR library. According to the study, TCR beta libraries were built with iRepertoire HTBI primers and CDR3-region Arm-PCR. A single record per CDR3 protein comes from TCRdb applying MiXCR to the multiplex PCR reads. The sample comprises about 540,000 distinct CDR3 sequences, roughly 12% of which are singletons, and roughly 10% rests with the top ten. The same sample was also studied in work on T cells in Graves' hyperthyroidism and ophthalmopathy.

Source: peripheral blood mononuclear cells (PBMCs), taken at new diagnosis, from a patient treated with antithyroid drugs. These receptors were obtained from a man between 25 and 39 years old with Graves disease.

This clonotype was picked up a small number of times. CDR3 amino acids: CASSPLAGITGELFF. CDR3 nucleotide sequence: TGCGCCAGCAGTCCACTAGCGGGAATCACCGGGGAGCTGTTTTTT. This chain uses TRBV10-1 with TRBJ2-2; 10 nucleotides line up with TRBD2. Germline values: CDR1 WNHNN, CDR2 SYGVQD (reference sequence). After removal of 5 bases from V and 4 bases from J, the junction contained 4 bases not matched to a gene. The CDR3 contains 15 residues.

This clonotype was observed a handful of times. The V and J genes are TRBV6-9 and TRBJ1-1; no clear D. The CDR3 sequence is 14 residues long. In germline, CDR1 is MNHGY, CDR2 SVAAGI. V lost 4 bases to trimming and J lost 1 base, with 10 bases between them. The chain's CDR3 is CASSFGRKNTEAFF. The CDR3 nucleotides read TGTGCCAGCAGTTTTGGACGGAAGAACACTGAAGCTTTCTTT.

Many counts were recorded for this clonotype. The chain's CDR3 is CASSPAAWEETQYF. In nucleotides, the CDR3 is TGTGCCAGCAGTCCGGCGGCGTGGGAGGAGACCCAGTACTTC. This rearrangement joins TRBV12-3 or TRBV12-4 to TRBJ2-5; a weak D match, TRBD2 (5 bases). This CDR3 comprises 14 residues. Trimming removed 5 bases from V and 5 bases from J, with 15 bases in between.

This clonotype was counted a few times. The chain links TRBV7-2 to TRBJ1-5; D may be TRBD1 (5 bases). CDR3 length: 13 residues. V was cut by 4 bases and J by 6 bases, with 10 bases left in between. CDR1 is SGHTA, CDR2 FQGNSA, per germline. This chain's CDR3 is CASSSTDTQPQHF. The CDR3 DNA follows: TGTGCCAGCAGCTCAACGGACACTCAGCCCCAGCATTTT.

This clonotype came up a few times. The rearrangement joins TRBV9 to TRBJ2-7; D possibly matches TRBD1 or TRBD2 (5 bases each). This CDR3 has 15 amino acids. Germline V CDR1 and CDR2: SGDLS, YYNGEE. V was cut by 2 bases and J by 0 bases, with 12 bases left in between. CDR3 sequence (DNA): TGTGCCAGCAGCGTGGGGGACGGTAGCTCCTACGAGCAGTACTTC. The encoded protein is CASSVGDGSSYEQYF. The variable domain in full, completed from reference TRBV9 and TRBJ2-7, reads DSGVTQTPKHLITATGQRVTLRCSPRSGDLSVYWYQQSLDQGLQFLIQYYNGEERAKGNILERFSAQQFPDLHSELNLSSLELGDSALYFCASSVGDGSSYEQYFGPGTRLTVT.

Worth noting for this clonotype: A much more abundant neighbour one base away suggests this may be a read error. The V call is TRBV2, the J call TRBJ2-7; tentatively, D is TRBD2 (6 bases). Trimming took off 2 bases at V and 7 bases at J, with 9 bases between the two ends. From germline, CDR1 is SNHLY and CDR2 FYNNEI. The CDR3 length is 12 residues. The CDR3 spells CASSERGFEQYF. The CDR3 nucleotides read TGTGCCAGCAGTGAACGGGGGTTTGAGCAGTACTTC.

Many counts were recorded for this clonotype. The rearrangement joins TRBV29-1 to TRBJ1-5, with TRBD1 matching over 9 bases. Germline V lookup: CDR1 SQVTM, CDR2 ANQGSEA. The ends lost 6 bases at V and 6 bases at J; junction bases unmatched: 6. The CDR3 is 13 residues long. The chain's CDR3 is CSVAGTGRQPQHF. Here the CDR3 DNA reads TGCAGCGTGGCCGGGACAGGGCGTCAGCCCCAGCATTTT.

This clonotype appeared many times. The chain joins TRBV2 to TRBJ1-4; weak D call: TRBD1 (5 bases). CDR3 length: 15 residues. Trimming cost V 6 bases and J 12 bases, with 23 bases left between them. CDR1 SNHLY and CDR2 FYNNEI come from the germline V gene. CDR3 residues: CASSKWSTGAVQLFF. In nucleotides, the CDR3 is TGTGCCAGCAGCAAATGGTCGACTGGGGCGGTGCAACTGTTTTTT.

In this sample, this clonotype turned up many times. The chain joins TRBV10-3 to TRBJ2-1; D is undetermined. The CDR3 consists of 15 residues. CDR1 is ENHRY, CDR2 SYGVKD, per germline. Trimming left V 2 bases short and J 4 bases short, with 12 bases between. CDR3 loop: CAISEGRPPYNEQFF. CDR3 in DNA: TGTGCCATCAGTGAGGGCCGTCCCCCATACAATGAGCAGTTCTTC.

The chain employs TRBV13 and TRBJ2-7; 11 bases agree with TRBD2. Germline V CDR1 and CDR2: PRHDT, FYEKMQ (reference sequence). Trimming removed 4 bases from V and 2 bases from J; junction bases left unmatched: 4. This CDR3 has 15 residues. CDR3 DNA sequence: TGTGCCAGCAGCTCCTCGACTAGCGGGACCTACGAGCAGTACTTC. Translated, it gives CASSSSTSGTYEQYF.

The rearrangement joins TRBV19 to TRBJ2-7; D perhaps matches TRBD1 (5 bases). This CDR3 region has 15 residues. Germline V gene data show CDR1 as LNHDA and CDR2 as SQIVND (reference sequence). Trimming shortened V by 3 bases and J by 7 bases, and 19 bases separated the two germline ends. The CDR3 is CASSILARAQGEQYF. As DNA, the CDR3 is TGTGCCAGTAGTATTTTGGCTCGCGCCCAGGGAGAGCAGTACTTC.

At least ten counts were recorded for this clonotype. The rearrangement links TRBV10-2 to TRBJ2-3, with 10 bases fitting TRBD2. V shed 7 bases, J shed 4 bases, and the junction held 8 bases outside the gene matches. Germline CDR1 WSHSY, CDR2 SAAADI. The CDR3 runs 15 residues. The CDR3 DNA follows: TGCGCCAGCATTGGACTAGCGGCAGGCGCAGATACGCAGTATTTT. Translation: CASIGLAAGADTQYF.

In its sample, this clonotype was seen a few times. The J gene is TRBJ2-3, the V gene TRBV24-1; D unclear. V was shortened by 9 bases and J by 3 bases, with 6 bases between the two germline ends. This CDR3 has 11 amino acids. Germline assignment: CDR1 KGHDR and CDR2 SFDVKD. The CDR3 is CATGFTDTQYF. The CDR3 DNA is TGTGCCACCGGATTTACAGATACGCAGTATTTT.

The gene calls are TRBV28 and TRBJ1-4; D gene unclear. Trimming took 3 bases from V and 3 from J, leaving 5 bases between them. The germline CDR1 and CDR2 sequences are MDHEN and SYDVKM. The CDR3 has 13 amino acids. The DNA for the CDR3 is TGTGCCAGCAGTTTTGGGTCTAATGAAAAACTGTTTTTT. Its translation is CASSFGSNEKLFF.

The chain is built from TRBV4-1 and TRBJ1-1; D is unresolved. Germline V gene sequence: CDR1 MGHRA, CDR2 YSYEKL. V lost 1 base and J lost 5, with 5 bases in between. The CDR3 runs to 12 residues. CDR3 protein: CASSQGETEAFF. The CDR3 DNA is TGCGCCAGCAGCCAAGGCGAGACTGAAGCTTTCTTT.

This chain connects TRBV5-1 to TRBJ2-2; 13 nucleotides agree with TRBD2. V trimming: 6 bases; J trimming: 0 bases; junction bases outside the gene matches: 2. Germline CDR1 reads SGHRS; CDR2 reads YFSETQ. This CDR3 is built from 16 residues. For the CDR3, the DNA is TGCGCCAGCACCGGACTAGCGGGGGCGAACACCGGGGAGCTGTTTTTT. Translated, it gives CASTGLAGANTGELFF.

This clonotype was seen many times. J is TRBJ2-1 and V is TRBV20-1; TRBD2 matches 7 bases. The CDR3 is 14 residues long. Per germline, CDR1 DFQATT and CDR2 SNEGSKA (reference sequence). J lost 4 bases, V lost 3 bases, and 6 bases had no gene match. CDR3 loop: CSARASGVYNEQFF. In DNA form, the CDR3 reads TGCAGTGCTAGGGCTAGCGGAGTTTACAATGAGCAGTTCTTC.

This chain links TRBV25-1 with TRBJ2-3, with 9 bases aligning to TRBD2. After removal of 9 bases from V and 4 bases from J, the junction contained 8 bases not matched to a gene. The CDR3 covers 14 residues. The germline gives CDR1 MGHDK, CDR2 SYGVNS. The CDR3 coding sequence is TGTGCCAGTCTTCCAGCGGGAGGAGCAGATACGCAGTATTTT. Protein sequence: CASLPAGGADTQYF.

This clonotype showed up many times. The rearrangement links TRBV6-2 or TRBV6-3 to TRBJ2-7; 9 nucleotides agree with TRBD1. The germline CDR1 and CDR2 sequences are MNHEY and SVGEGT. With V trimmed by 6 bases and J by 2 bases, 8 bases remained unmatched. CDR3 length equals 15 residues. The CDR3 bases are TGTGCCAGCAGCTTCTGGACAGGGGACCCCTACGAGCAGTACTTC. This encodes CASSFWTGDPYEQYF.

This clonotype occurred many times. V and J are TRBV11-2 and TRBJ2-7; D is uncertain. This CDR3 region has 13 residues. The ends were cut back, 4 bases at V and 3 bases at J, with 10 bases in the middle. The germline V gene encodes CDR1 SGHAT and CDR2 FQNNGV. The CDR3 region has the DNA TGTGCCAGCAGCTCCTGGAGCAGCTACGAGCAGTACTTC. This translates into CASSSWSSYEQYF.